This record concerns one T cell receptor beta chain sequence. Its antigen is still unknown. This record belongs to a study of T cells expressing NK-cell markers. Study context: The eight sequenced donors comprised seven who were HCMV-seropositive and one who was seronegative.

Production of TCR beta cDNA relied on 5'RACE template switching with UMIs. Reprocessing the 5' RACE reads, TCRdb reports a single entry for every CDR3 protein and omits DNA. Here the sample table reports about 440,000 distinct CDR3 sequences. Study results and caveats: Specificity for HCMV among expanded NKG2C+ T cell clones was not established.

The CDR3 sequence is 17 residues long. From germline, CDR1 is ENHRY and CDR2 SYGVKD. The TCR originated in a woman aged 18 to 75 in good health. The chain joins TRBV10-3 to TRBJ2-3; TCRdb's D call of TRBD2 is untestable without DNA. Sequenced sample: blood T cells: a sorted CD56 or NKG2C T cell subset, CD4+ or CD8+ T cells, or bulk PBMC T cells (not recorded which). CDR3 residues: CAISHTPERGAADTQYF.